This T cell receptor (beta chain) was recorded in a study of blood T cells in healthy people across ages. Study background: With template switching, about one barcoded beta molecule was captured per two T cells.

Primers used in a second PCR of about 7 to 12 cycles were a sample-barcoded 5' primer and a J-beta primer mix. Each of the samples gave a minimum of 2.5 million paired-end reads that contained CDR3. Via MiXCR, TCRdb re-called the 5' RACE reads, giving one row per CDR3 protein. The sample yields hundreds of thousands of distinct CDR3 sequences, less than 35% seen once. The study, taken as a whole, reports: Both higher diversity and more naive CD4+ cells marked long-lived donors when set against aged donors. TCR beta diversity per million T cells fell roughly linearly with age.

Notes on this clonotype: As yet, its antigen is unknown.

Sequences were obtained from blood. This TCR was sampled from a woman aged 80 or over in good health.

Here the CDR3 DNA reads TGTGCCAGCGGTAACCCCCACTCAGGACAGAGGAGTTTCTTT. This gives the protein CASGNPHSGQRSFF. The chain joins TRBV7-2 to TRBJ1-1; a possible D gene is TRBD1 (6 bases). CDR1 and CDR2 (germline): SGHTA, FQGNSA. The ends were cut back, 8 bases at V and 13 bases at J, with 26 bases in the middle. CDR3 length equals 14 residues.